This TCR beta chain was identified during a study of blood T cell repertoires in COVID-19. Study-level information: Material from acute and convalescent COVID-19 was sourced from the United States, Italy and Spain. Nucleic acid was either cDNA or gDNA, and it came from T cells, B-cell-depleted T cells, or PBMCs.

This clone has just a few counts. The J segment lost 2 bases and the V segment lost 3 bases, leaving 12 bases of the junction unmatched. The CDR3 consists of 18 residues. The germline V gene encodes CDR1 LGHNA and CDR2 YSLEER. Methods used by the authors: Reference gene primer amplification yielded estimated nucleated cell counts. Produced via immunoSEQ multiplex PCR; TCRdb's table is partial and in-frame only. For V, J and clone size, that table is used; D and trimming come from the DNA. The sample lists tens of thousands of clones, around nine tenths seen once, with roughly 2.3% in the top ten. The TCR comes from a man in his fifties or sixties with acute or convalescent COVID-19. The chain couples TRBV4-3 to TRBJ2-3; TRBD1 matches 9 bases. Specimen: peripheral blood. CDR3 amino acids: CASSQDAGTGWSTDTQYF. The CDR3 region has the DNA TGCGCCAGCAGCCAGGATGCCGGGACAGGGTGGTCCACAGATACGCAGTATTTT.